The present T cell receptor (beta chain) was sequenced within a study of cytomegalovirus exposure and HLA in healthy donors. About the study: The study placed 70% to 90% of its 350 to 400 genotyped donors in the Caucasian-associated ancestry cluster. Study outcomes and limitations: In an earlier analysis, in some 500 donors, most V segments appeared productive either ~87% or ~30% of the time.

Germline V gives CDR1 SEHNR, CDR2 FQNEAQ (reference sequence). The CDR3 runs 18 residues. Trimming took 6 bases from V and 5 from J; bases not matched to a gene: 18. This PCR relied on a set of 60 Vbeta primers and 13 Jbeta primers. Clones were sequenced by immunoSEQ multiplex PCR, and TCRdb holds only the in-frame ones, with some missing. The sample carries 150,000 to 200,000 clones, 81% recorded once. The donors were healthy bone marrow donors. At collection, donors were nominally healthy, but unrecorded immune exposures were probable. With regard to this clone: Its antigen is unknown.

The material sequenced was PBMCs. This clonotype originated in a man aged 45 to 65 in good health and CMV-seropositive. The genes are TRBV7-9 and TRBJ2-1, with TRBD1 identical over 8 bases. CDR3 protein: CASRHKIGTGGLNNEQFF. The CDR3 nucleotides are TGTGCCAGCAGACATAAAATCGGGACAGGCGGCCTCAACAATGAGCAGTTCTTC.